These 13 T cell receptor beta chains were sequenced from one sample in a study of shared clonotypes between healthy human individuals. This table comes from immunoSEQ multiplex PCR, and its TCRdb copy is limited to in-frame clones, with some not included. Among fewer than 1.4 million clones listed, around three quarters were seen once. The sample consisted of memory CD4+ T cells from PBMCs. Subset here: CD45RA-negative fraction. Source of these receptors: a man younger than 35 in good health. Some clones in this sample may be carry-over from other donors' samples.

Points on this clone: Other DNA sequences from this sample encode an identical CDR3 as well. This chain connects TRBV29-1 to TRBJ1-2, with a weak D call TRBD1 (5 bases). CDR3 length: 12 residues. Germline CDR1 reads SQVTM; CDR2 reads ANQGSEA. Trimming shortened V by 0 bases and J by 4 bases, and 6 bases separated the two germline ends. Here the CDR3 DNA reads TGCAGCGTTGAAGACAGGGCCTATGGCTACACCTTC. Translation: CSVEDRAYGYTF.

This clone has more than one count but fewer than ten. The rearrangement links TRBV9 to TRBJ1-1; no reliable D call. There are 13 residues in the CDR3. Germline V lookup: CDR1 SGDLS, CDR2 YYNGEE. Deletions cut 5 bases from V and 3 bases from J, with 11 bases between. CDR3 loop: CASSRAGDTEAFF. CDR3 bases: TGTGCCAGCAGTCGAGCTGGGGACACTGAAGCTTTCTTT.

The chain uses TRBV5-1 and TRBJ1-4; the D is unclear. The length of the CDR3 is 15 residues. Trimming pared 0 bases from V and 1 base from J, leaving 7 bases between. Germline V CDR1 and CDR2: SGHRS, YFSETQ. In nucleotides, the CDR3 is TGCGCCAGCAGCTTGGGGTCCGGAACTAATGAAAAACTGTTTTTT. This gives the protein CASSLGSGTNEKLFF.

The rearrangement links TRBV28 to TRBJ1-2; D is perhaps TRBD1 (5 bases). Germline V gene sequence: CDR1 MDHEN, CDR2 SYDVKM. The CDR3 is 12 residues long. The germline V and J ends were trimmed by 6 bases and 1 base, with 6 bases remaining between them. CDR3 DNA: TGTGCCAGCAGAGACAGTAACTATGGCTACACCTTC. This encodes CASRDSNYGYTF.

The genes are TRBV11-2 and TRBJ2-1; weak D call: TRBD2 (6 bases). Germline lookup yields CDR1 SGHAT and CDR2 FQNNGV. V lost 3 bases and J lost 10, with 16 bases in between. This CDR3 is 14 amino acids long. The CDR3 is CASSFGTPVGEQFF. The CDR3 DNA reads TGTGCCAGCAGCTTTGGGACTCCGGTCGGCGAGCAGTTCTTC.

About this clone: A read error is likely here: a far larger clone is one base away. Different DNA sequences within this sample yield the same CDR3. The chain uses TRBV30 and TRBJ2-5, with D possibly being TRBD1 (6 bases). CDR3 length: 12 amino acids. Looked up from germline, CDR1 is GTSNPN and CDR2 is SVGIG (reference sequence). V lost 7 bases, J lost 7 bases, and 16 bases lay in between. The CDR3 bases are TGTGCCTTGCAGGGGAGAAAAGGGACCCAGTACTTC. This translates into CALQGRKGTQYF. Full variable domain (rest looked up from reference TRBV30 and TRBJ2-5): SQTIHQWPATLVQPVGSPLSLECTVEGTSNPNLYWYRQAAGRGLQLLFYSVGIGQISSEVPQNLSASRPQDRQFILSSKKLLLSDSGFYLCALQGRKGTQYFGPGTRLLVL.

The rearrangement links TRBV28 to TRBJ1-2; D remains ambiguous. CDR3 size: 13 residues. Trimming removed 2 bases from V and 8 bases from J, with 12 bases in between. CDR1 and CDR2 (germline): MDHEN, SYDVKM. The CDR3 loop reads CASSLGQAWGYTF. In nucleotides, the CDR3 is TGTGCCAGCAGTTTAGGGCAAGCCTGGGGCTACACCTTC.

The sample holds a few counts of this clone. J is TRBJ2-3 and V is TRBV10-1; 14 bases map to TRBD2. The CDR3 length is 13 residues. V lost 10 bases, J lost 5 bases, and 2 bases stayed unmatched. From germline, CDR1 is WNHNN and CDR2 SYGVQD (reference sequence). CDR3 coding DNA: TGCGCCACCGGGACTAGCGGGAGAGATACGCAGTATTTT. It specifies CATGTSGRDTQYF.

Comment on this clone: A clone one base away is much larger, so this may be a read error. The sample holds other DNA sequences that translate to the same CDR3. V and J are TRBV4-3 and TRBJ2-3; D not certain. This CDR3 region has 13 residues. The germline gives CDR1 LGHNA, CDR2 YSLEER. The V end was cut by 1 base, the J end by 2 bases, with 4 bases between. The DNA for the CDR3 is TGCGCCAGCAGCCAAGGTCCCACAGATACGCAGTATTTT. Its protein is CASSQGPTDTQYF.

The V and J genes are TRBV5-1 and TRBJ2-3, with D possibly TRBD2 on 5 matching bases. Trimming pared 1 base from V and 2 bases from J, leaving 8 bases between. Germline lookup yields CDR1 SGHRS and CDR2 YFSETQ. This CDR3 is 14 amino acids long. The CDR3 bases are TGCGCCAGCAGCTTGACGGGATACACAGATACGCAGTATTTT. This translates into CASSLTGYTDTQYF.

In the case of this clone: This sequence may be a read error, since a much larger clone differs from it by one base. This sequence joins TRBV5-5 and TRBJ2-5; D may be TRBD1 or TRBD2 (6 bases each). The CDR3 is made up of 13 amino acids. The germline V gene has CDR1 SGHKS and CDR2 YYEKEE (reference sequence). V was clipped by 4 bases and J by 2 bases, with 9 bases between them. The CDR3 DNA reads as TGTGCCAGCAGCAGGGGGGTACAAGAGACCCAGTACTTC. It yields the protein CASSRGVQETQYF.

J is TRBJ1-2 and V is TRBV11-2; 8 bases agree with TRBD1. The germline V gene encodes CDR1 SGHAT and CDR2 FQNNGV. The CDR3 covers 14 residues. V was pared by 5 bases and J by 4 bases, with 6 bases of the junction left unmatched. The CDR3 sequence is CASSPRTGSYGYTF. The CDR3 DNA follows: TGTGCCAGCAGCCCGCGGACAGGGAGCTATGGCTACACCTTC.

This clone was counted ten times or more. Other DNA sequences from this sample encode an identical CDR3 as well. The chain recombines TRBV29-1 with TRBJ1-5; D is uncertain. The CDR3 is 12 residues long. The V gene lost 4 bases and the J gene lost 1 base, with 5 bases spanning the gap. Per the germline V gene, CDR1 is SQVTM and CDR2 is ANQGSEA. CDR3 DNA: TGCAGCGTTGCGGGGAGCAATCAGCCCCAGCATTTT. It codes for CSVAGSNQPQHF. Full variable domain (outside the CDR3, taken from reference TRBV29-1 and TRBJ1-5): SAVISQKPSRDICQRGTSLTIQCQVDSQVTMMFWYRQQPGQSLTLIATANQGSEATYESGFVIDKFPISRPNLTFSTLTVSNMSPEDSSIYLCSVAGSNQPQHFGDGTRLSIL.